This T cell receptor beta chain originates from a study of shared clonotypes between healthy human individuals. General study results and limits: The generation probabilities recorded for non-shared clonotypes fell below those of clonotypes shared by all four donors.

The CDR3 runs 15 residues. The germline V and J ends were trimmed by 0 bases and 3 bases, with 9 bases remaining between them. Germline CDR1 and CDR2: MNHEY and SVGAGI. Comments on this clone: Its antigen is as yet unknown.

Clones were sequenced by immunoSEQ multiplex PCR, and TCRdb holds only the in-frame ones, with some missing. The table includes 2 million to 2.5 million clones, approximately 94% detected once. The naive CD8 subset, CD45RO-negative cells positively selected for CCR7, excluded terminally differentiated effector memory CD45RA+ cells. Specimen: naive CD8+ T cells from PBMCs. The chain employs TRBV6-5 and TRBJ1-5, with D tentatively TRBD1 (5 bases). The sequence was collected from a man aged 18 to 29 in good health. Some clones in this sample may be carry-over from other donors' samples. Here the CDR3 reads CASSYSMGDNQPQHF. CDR3 DNA: TGTGCCAGCAGTTACTCGATGGGGGACAATCAGCCCCAGCATTTT.